The present T cell receptor beta chain was sequenced within a study of T-cell reconstitution after alpha-beta-depleted transplantation in children. Unique molecular identifiers featured in how the TCRbeta library was prepared. TCRdb independently ran MiXCR on the PCR reads; one entry per CDR3 protein. Of about a million distinct CDR3 sequences listed, about 29% are singletons. This clonotype was seen only a few times. Germline CDR1 SGHDT, CDR2 YYEEEE. After removal of 5 bases from V and 3 bases from J, the junction contained 9 bases not matched to a gene. There are 16 residues in the CDR3. V gene TRBV5-6 combines with J gene TRBJ2-2; 8 bases align to TRBD2. The clonotype originates from a boy in the first two years of life who had a stem cell transplant for SCID, so the T cells may come from the graft donor. The sequencing here drew on PBMCs, mostly from graft donor cells, taken 360 days after TCRalphabeta/CD19-depleted stem cell transplant. The CDR3, as DNA: TGTGCCAGCAGGAGGCGGGGGGTCCCTTACACCGGGGAGCTGTTTTTT. This translates into CASRRRGVPYTGELFF.